Listed below are T cell receptor beta chains from one sample, sequenced in a study of T cell changes during pregnancy in multiple sclerosis. Clones were sequenced by immunoSEQ multiplex PCR, and TCRdb holds only the in-frame ones, with some missing. Among around 120,000 clones, 91% were seen once, and the ten largest hold approximately 3.7%. The sequences come from peripheral blood, collected after pregnancy. The receptors were gathered from a female donor with multiple sclerosis, enrolled in a pregnancy study. Both conserved end residues are part of each CDR3. The D gene is left open where the match is weak. Clone size is not always given. Where it is, it says once, few, many or a class for expanded clones.

V gene	clone size	J gene	D gene	CDR3 DNA	CDR3 protein
TRBV14	NA	TRBJ1-6	TRBD1	TGTGCCAGCAGCCAACGACAGGGGGTGAGCTCCTATAATTCACCCCTCCACTTT	CASSQRQGVSSYNSPLHF
TRBV12-5	NA	TRBJ1-1	TRBD1	TGTGCTAGTGGCCTTTCAACCGGGACAGGGAAAGTAGACACTGAAGCTTTCTTT	CASGLSTGTGKVDTEAFF
TRBV5-3	once	TRBJ2-5	NA	TGTGCCAGAAGGTGCTCAGCGGATAACCAAGAGACCCAGTACTTC	CARRCSADNQETQYF
TRBV4-1	once	TRBJ2-7	TRBD1	TGCGCCAGCAGCCAAGATGTTCCATCAGGGGGAACCTACGAGCAGTACTTC	CASSQDVPSGGTYEQYF
TRBV9	once	TRBJ1-6	NA	TGTGCCAGCAGCTTGGACACCTATAATTCACCCCTCCACTTT	CASSLDTYNSPLHF
TRBV5-4	NA	TRBJ1-4	TRBD1	TGTGCCAGCAGCTTGGACAGGGGAAGTGAAAAACTGTTTTTT	CASSLDRGSEKLFF
TRBV7-6	NA	TRBJ2-1	NA	TGTGCCAGCAGCTCCCCACTAGGGCTTTACAATGAGCAGTTCTTC	CASSSPLGLYNEQFF
TRBV5-1	NA	TRBJ2-1	TRBD2	TGCGCCAGCCAAGTCTACGGGGGGGACAATGAGCAGTTCTTC	CASQVYGGDNEQFF
TRBV7-3	NA	TRBJ2-1	TRBD2	TGTGCCAGCAGCGCGCCGGGACTAGCGGGGAGTGAGCAGTTCTTC	CASSAPGLAGSEQFF
TRBV2	NA	TRBJ1-2	TRBD1	TGTGCCAGCAGCGCGGACAGGGAGGCGCCAGCCGGGGAGGTCTACACCTTC	CASSADREAPAGEVYTF